One and the same sample provided the 21 T cell receptor beta chains below, sequenced in a study of shared clonotypes between healthy human individuals. This table comes from immunoSEQ multiplex PCR, and its TCRdb copy is limited to in-frame clones, with some not included. The table records some 580,000 clones, 95% to 98% of them present only once. Only CD45RO-negative cells positively selected for CCR7 counted as naive CD8 cells, so terminally differentiated effector memory CD45RA+ cells were excluded. Sample: naive CD8+ T cells sorted from blood. Every receptor here comes from a young man in good health.

The chain uses TRBV27 and TRBJ2-7; 8 nucleotides line up with TRBD2. CDR1 and CDR2 (germline): MNHEY, SMNVEV (reference sequence). The CDR3 totals 14 residues. Losses at the gene ends were 7 bases for V and 5 bases for J; bases not matched to a gene: 10. CDR3: CASKPAGVRHEQYF. The CDR3 DNA reads TGTGCCAGCAAGCCAGCGGGAGTGAGACACGAGCAGTACTTC.

The DNA of the CDR3 is TGTGCCAGCAGCTCGCCCTTACAGGGGGCGGGCTACGAGCAGTACTTC. The encoded protein is CASSSPLQGAGYEQYF. This chain joins TRBV7-9 and TRBJ2-7, with 9 bases identical to TRBD1. The ends lost 4 bases at V and 3 bases at J; junction bases unmatched: 10. Germline V gene sequence: CDR1 SEHNR, CDR2 FQNEAQ (reference sequence). The CDR3 has 16 amino acids. Full variable domain (remainder filled in from reference TRBV7-9 and TRBJ2-7): DTGVSQNPRHKITKRGQNVTFRCDPISEHNRLYWYRQTLGQGPEFLTYFQNEAQLEKSRLLSDRFSAERPKGSFSTLEIQRTEQGDSAMYLCASSSPLQGAGYEQYFGPGTRLTVT.

V and J are TRBV30 and TRBJ2-3; D is unclear. The CDR3 runs to 12 residues. Germline CDR1 and CDR2: GTSNPN and SVGIG (reference sequence). Deletions cut 0 bases from V and 6 bases from J, with 7 bases between. CDR3 protein: CAWSVFPDTQYF. The CDR3, as DNA: TGTGCCTGGAGTGTCTTCCCCGATACGCAGTATTTT.

V and J are TRBV29-1 and TRBJ2-7, with D tentatively TRBD2 (7 bases). The germline CDR1 and CDR2 sequences are SQVTM and ANQGSEA. Trimming removed 0 bases from V and 5 bases from J, with 11 bases in between. This CDR3 spans 13 amino acids. The CDR3 nucleotides are TGCAGCGTTGAAGATGCGGGGGCCCACGAGCAGTACTTC. Amino acids: CSVEDAGAHEQYF.

The chain couples TRBV5-1 to TRBJ2-3; perhaps TRBD1 as D (5 bases). Deletions cut 4 bases from V and 0 bases from J, with 15 bases between. Germline V gives CDR1 SGHRS, CDR2 YFSETQ. This CDR3 is 16 amino acids long. The CDR3 here is CASSRKQASSTDTQYF. The CDR3 bases are TGCGCCAGCAGCCGTAAACAGGCCTCTAGCACAGATACGCAGTATTTT.

The V and J genes are TRBV15 and TRBJ2-1; D is uncertain. The germline gives CDR1 LNHNV, CDR2 YYDKDF (reference sequence). This CDR3 spans 11 amino acids. The V end was cut by 1 base, the J end by 7 bases, with 2 bases between. CDR3 region: CATSRVNEQFF. The DNA of the CDR3 is TGTGCCACCAGCAGAGTTAATGAGCAGTTCTTC.

The chain joins TRBV6-1 to TRBJ1-5; D remains ambiguous. Looked up from germline, CDR1 is MNHNS and CDR2 is SASEGT. V dropped 1 base and J dropped 0 bases, with 7 bases sitting between them. This CDR3 spans 15 amino acids. CDR3 nucleotide sequence: TGTGCCAGCAGTGAAGTAGAGATTAGCAATCAGCCCCAGCATTTT. Its protein product is CASSEVEISNQPQHF.

This chain connects TRBV28 to TRBJ2-1; 7 bases fit TRBD2. The ends lost 5 bases at V and 0 bases at J; junction bases unmatched: 4. The length of the CDR3 is 15 residues. The germline gives CDR1 MDHEN, CDR2 SYDVKM. The CDR3 sequence is CASSEAGRSYNEQFF. The CDR3 coding sequence is TGTGCCAGCAGTGAAGCGGGACGCTCCTACAATGAGCAGTTCTTC. The full variable domain, with the rest looked up from reference TRBV28 and TRBJ2-1, is DVKVTQSSRYLVKRTGEKVFLECVQDMDHENMFWYRQDPGLGLRLIYFSYDVKMKEKGDIPEGYSVSREKKERFSLILESASTNQTSMYLCASSEAGRSYNEQFFGPGTRLTVL.

V and J are TRBV4-3 and TRBJ2-7, with 8 positions matching TRBD2. The CDR3 spans 15 residues. The ends lost 3 bases at V and 0 bases at J; junction bases unmatched: 4. Germline CDR1 reads LGHNA; CDR2 reads YSLEER. The CDR3 spells CASSQREDPSYEQYF. The CDR3 nucleotides are TGCGCCAGCAGCCAGCGGGAGGACCCCTCCTACGAGCAGTACTTC.

The V call is TRBV7-9, the J call TRBJ2-7; possibly TRBD2 for D (5 bases). The germline V gene has CDR1 SEHNR and CDR2 FQNEAQ (reference sequence). CDR3 length: 14 residues. V gave up 3 bases and J gave up 5 bases, with 14 bases separating them. In nucleotides, the CDR3 is TGTGCCAGCAGCTTCGGTCGGGGTAACAACGAGCAGTACTTC. It is translated as CASSFGRGNNEQYF.

The chain employs TRBV27 and TRBJ2-1; maybe TRBD1 (5 bases). Trimming took 5 bases from V and 6 from J, leaving 14 bases between them. The CDR3 totals 14 residues. CDR1 is MNHEY and CDR2 is SMNVEV in the germline V gene (reference sequence). The chain's CDR3 is CASSPSGYSNEQFF. CDR3 in DNA: TGTGCCAGCAGTCCATCAGGGTACAGCAATGAGCAGTTCTTC.

The V and J genes are TRBV27 and TRBJ2-7; TRBD1 matches at 9 bases. Germline assignment: CDR1 MNHEY and CDR2 SMNVEV (reference sequence). CDR3 length: 16 amino acids. With V trimmed by 6 bases and J by 4 bases, 13 bases remained unmatched. CDR3 residues: CASSSYGQGPSYEQYF. The CDR3 DNA reads as TGTGCCAGCAGCTCATACGGACAGGGGCCTTCTTACGAGCAGTACTTC.

V and J are TRBV7-9 and TRBJ1-5; perhaps TRBD1 as D (5 bases). The germline gives CDR1 SEHNR, CDR2 FQNEAQ (reference sequence). There are 14 residues in the CDR3. V was trimmed by 5 bases and J by 5 bases, leaving 13 bases between them. In nucleotides, the CDR3 is TGTGCCAGCAGCCCCCCCCAGGGCGATCAGCCCCAGCATTTT. Translating it yields CASSPPQGDQPQHF.

The rearrangement uses TRBV19 and TRBJ2-1; TRBD2 matches 10 bases. Germline assignment: CDR1 LNHDA and CDR2 SQIVND (reference sequence). The CDR3 is made up of 14 amino acids. The junction had 1 base not matched to a gene; V was cut back by 4 bases and J by 4 bases. DNA for the CDR3: TGTGCCAGTAGTACTAGCGGGGGATACAATGAGCAGTTCTTC. Translated, it gives CASSTSGGYNEQFF.

V and J are TRBV9 and TRBJ1-2; 7 positions agree with TRBD1. Germline V gene data show CDR1 as SGDLS and CDR2 as YYNGEE. V was clipped by 3 bases and J by 7 bases; unmatched bases: 12. This CDR3 has 15 amino acids. The CDR3 sequence: CASSGAQGVLGGYTF. The CDR3 DNA follows: TGTGCCAGCAGCGGGGCCCAGGGGGTGTTAGGTGGCTACACCTTC.

The J gene is TRBJ2-6, the V gene TRBV10-2, with unresolved D. CDR1 is WSHSY, CDR2 SAAADI, per germline. V lost 4 bases, J lost 0 bases, and 10 bases lay in between. The CDR3 length is 16 residues. The CDR3 DNA follows: TGCGCCAGCAGTGTCGGTGTCGTCTCTGGGGCCAACGTCCTGACTTTC. Its translation is CASSVGVVSGANVLTF.

This clone was recorded only once. The chain links TRBV7-2 to TRBJ2-7, with D possibly called TRBD1 or TRBD2 (5 bases each). This CDR3 comprises 13 residues. V shed 5 bases and J shed 6 bases, with 14 bases lying between them. Germline V gene data show CDR1 as SGHTA and CDR2 as FQGNSA. In DNA, the CDR3 is TGTGCCAGCAGCGCCGGGACCTCCCCCGAGCAGTACTTC. Protein: CASSAGTSPEQYF. The whole variable domain, filled in from reference TRBV7-2 and TRBJ2-7, reads GAGVSQSPSNKVTEKGKDVELRCDPISGHTALYWYRQSLGQGLEFLIYFQGNSAPDKSGLPSDRFSAERTGGSVSTLTIQRTQQEDSAVYLCASSAGTSPEQYFGPGTRLTVT.

This chain uses TRBV7-6 with TRBJ1-1; 7 bases match TRBD1. The CDR3 is made up of 15 amino acids. The J segment lost 5 bases and the V segment lost 3 bases, leaving 9 bases of the junction unmatched. CDR1 and CDR2 (germline): SGHVS, FNYEAQ. The chain's CDR3 is CASSFDGGQRTEAFF. The CDR3 DNA reads as TGTGCCAGCAGCTTCGACGGGGGACAGAGGACTGAAGCTTTCTTT.

The chain joins TRBV29-1 to TRBJ2-7; tentatively, D is TRBD1 (5 bases). Germline CDR1 SQVTM, CDR2 ANQGSEA. V was shortened by 4 bases and J by 2 bases, with 12 bases between the two germline ends. The CDR3 totals 13 residues. Here the CDR3 reads CSVGAGLTYEQYF. As DNA, the CDR3 is TGCAGCGTTGGAGCAGGGCTAACCTACGAGCAGTACTTC.

In its sample, this clone was seen once. The CDR3 DNA reads TGTGCCAGCAGCTGGCTCTACAATGAGCAGTTCTTC. Translation: CASSWLYNEQFF. The J gene is TRBJ2-1, the V gene TRBV7-9; D is undetermined. Looked up from germline, CDR1 is SEHNR and CDR2 is FQNEAQ (reference sequence). CDR3 length: 12 residues. The V end was cut by 4 bases, the J end by 3 bases, with 4 bases between.

Points on this clone: Other DNA sequences of this sample code for an identical CDR3. The V call is TRBV27, the J call TRBJ2-1, with D uncertain. In germline, CDR1 is MNHEY, CDR2 SMNVEV (reference sequence). The CDR3 loop spans 12 amino acids. V was pared by 3 bases and J by 4 bases, with 4 bases between. Here the CDR3 reads CASSFGYNEQFF. In DNA, the CDR3 is TGTGCCAGCAGTTTCGGATACAATGAGCAGTTCTTC.